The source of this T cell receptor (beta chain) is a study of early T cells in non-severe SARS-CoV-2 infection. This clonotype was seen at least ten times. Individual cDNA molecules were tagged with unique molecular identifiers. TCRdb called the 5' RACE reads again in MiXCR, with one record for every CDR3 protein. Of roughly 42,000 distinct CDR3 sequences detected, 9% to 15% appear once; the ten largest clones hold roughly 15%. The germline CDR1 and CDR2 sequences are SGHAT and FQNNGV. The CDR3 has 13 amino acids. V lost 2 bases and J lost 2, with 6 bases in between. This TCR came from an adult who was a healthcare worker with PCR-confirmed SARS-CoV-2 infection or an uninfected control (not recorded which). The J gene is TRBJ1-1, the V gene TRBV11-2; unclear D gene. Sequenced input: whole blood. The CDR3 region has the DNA TGTGCCAGCAGCTTACGAGGAAACACTGAAGCTTTCTTT. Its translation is CASSLRGNTEAFF.